These 5 T cell receptor beta chains were all obtained from the same sample, sequenced in a study of control samples from healthy donors and cancer patients. Method: immunoSEQ multiplex PCR; TCRdb's copy keeps in-frame clones and lacks some. The sample shows 110,000 or so clones, 80% to 90% of them seen only once. Input material: blood. These receptors originate from a woman aged 50 to 60 in good health.

DNA for the CDR3: TGTGCCAGCAGCCCCATTGGCGGATCCAACACCGGGGAGCTGTTTTTT. This gives the protein CASSPIGGSNTGELFF. J is TRBJ2-2 and V is TRBV7-2; D gene uncertain. V was clipped by 5 bases and J by 2 bases, with 15 bases between them. The CDR3 runs 16 residues. CDR1 SGHTA and CDR2 FQGNSA come from the germline V gene.

CDR3 residues: CASSQDRWGPTDTQYF. The DNA of the CDR3 is TGTGCCAGCAGCCAAGATCGATGGGGTCCTACAGATACGCAGTATTTT. The chain recombines TRBV3-1 (or the pseudogene TRBV3-2) with TRBJ2-3; D gene unclear. CDR3 length: 16 amino acids. The germline V gene encodes CDR1 LGHDT and CDR2 YNNKEL (reference sequence). V was cut by 0 bases and J by 3 bases, with 13 bases left in between.

This chain links TRBV27 with TRBJ2-3; the match to TRBD2 covers 8 bases. The germline V gene has CDR1 MNHEY and CDR2 SMNVEV (reference sequence). This CDR3 is 17 amino acids long. With 1 base clipped from V and 3 bases from J, the junction kept 9 bases outside the gene matches. The chain's CDR3 is CASSLFPSGGDTDTQYF. The CDR3 nucleotides are TGTGCCAGCAGTTTATTCCCCAGCGGGGGTGATACAGATACGCAGTATTTT.

The CDR3 spells CSVLRWEGSSYNEQFF. Written as DNA, the CDR3 is TGCAGCGTCCTACGGTGGGAGGGGAGCTCCTACAATGAGCAGTTCTTC. The chain carries TRBV29-1 and TRBJ2-1, with 7 bases aligning to TRBD2. Germline trimming cut 6 bases from V and 0 bases from J; bases unmatched to any gene: 11. The length of the CDR3 is 16 residues. Germline values: CDR1 SQVTM, CDR2 ANQGSEA.

This clone was counted only a few times. This chain connects TRBV6-5 to TRBJ2-7; 8 nucleotides match TRBD1. Per germline, CDR1 MNHEY and CDR2 SVGAGI. The CDR3 covers 13 residues. J was trimmed by 5 bases and V by 9 bases; bases with no gene match: 9. The CDR3 loop is CARSGQGLDEQYV. In DNA form, the CDR3 reads TGTGCCAGAAGCGGACAGGGCTTGGACGAGCAGTACGTC.